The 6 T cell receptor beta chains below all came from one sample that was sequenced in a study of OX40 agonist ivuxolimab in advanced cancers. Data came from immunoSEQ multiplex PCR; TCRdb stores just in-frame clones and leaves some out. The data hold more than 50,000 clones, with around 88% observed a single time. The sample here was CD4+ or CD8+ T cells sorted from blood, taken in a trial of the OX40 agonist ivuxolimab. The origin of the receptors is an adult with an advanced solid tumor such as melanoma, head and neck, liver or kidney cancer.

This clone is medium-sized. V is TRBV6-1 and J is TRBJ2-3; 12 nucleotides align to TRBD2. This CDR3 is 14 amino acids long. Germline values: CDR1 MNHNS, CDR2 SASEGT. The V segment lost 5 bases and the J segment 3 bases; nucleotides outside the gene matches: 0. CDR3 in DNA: TGTGCCAGCAGTCTAGCGGGGGGGACAGATACGCAGTATTTT. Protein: CASSLAGGTDTQYF.

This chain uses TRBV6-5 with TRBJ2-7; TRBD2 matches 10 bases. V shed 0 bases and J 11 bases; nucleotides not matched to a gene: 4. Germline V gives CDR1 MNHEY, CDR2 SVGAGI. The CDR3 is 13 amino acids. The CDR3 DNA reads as TGTGCCAGCAGTTACTCCTCAGCGGGGGGGGAGTACTTC. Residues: CASSYSSAGGEYF.

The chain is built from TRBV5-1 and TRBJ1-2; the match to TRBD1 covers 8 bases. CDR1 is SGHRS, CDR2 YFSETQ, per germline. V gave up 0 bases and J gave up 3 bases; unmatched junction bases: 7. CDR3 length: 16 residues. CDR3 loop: CASSLGRGQGDYGYTF. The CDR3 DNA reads TGCGCCAGCAGCTTGGGCAGGGGGCAAGGGGACTATGGCTACACCTTC. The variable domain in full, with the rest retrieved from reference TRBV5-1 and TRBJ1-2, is KAGVTQTPRYLIKTRGQQVTLSCSPISGHRSVSWYQQTPGQGLQFLFEYFSETQRNKGNFPGRFSGRQFSNSRSEMNVSTLELGDSALYLCASSLGRGQGDYGYTFGSGTRLTVV.

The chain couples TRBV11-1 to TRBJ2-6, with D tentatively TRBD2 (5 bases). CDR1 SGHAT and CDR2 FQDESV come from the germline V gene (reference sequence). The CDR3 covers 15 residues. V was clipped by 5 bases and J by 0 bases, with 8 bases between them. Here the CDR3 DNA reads TGTGCCAGCAGCGGACGGGACTCTGGGGCCAACGTCCTGACTTTC. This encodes CASSGRDSGANVLTF.

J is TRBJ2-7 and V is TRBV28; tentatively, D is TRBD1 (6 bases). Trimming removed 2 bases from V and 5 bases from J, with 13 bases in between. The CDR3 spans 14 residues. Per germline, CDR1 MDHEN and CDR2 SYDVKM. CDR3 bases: TGTGCCAGCAGTTTAATCGCAGGGGTCGACGAGCAGTACTTC. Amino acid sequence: CASSLIAGVDEQYF.

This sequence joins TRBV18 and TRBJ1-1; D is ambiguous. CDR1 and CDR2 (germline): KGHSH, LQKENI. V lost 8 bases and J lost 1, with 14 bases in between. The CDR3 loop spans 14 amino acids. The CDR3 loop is CASLASRGNTEAFF. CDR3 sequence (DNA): TGTGCCAGCCTCGCTAGTCGGGGGAACACTGAAGCTTTCTTT.